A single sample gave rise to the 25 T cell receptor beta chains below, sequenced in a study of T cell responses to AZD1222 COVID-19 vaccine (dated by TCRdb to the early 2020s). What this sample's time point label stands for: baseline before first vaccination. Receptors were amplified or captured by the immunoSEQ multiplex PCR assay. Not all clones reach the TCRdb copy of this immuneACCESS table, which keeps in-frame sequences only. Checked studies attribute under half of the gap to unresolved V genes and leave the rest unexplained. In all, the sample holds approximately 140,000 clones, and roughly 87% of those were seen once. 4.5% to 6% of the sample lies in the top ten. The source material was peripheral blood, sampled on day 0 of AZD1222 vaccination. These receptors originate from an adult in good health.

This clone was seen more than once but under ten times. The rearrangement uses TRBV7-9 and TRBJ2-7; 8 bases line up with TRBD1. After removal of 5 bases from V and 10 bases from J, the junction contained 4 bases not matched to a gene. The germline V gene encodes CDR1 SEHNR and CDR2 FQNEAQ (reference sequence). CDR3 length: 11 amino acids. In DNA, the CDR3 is TGTGCCAGCAGCCCTGGACAGGGCCAGTACTTC. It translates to CASSPGQGQYF.

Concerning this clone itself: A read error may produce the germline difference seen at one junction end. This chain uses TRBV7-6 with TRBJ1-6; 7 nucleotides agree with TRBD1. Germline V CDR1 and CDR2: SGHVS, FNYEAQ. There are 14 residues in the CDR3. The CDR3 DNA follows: TGTGCCAGCAGCCCGACAGGGTATAGTTCACCCCTCCACTTT. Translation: CASSPTGYSSPLHF.

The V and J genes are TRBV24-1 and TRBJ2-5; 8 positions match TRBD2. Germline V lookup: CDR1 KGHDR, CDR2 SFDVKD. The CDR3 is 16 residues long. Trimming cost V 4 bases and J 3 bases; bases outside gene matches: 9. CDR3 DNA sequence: TGTGCCACCAGTGAATCCGGACTAGCCCTCGAAGAGACCCAGTACTTC. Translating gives CATSESGLALEETQYF.

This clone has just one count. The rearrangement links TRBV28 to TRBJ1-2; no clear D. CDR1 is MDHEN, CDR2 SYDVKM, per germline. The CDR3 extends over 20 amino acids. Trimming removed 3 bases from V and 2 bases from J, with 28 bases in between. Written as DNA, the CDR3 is TGTGCCAGCAGTTTCTTCTACCCCGAGGGCCGGCGAGGTGGAAACTATGGCTACACCTTC. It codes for CASSFFYPEGRRGGNYGYTF.

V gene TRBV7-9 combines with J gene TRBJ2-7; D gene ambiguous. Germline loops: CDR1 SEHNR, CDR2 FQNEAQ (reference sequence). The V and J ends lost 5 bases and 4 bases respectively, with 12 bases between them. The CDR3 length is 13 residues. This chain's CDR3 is CASSQVEGYEQYF. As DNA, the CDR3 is TGTGCCAGCAGCCAGGTCGAAGGGTACGAGCAGTACTTC.

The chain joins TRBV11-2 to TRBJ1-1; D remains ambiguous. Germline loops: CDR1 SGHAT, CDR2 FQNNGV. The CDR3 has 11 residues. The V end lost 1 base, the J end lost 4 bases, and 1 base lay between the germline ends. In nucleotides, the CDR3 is TGTGCCAGCAGCTTAGGCACTGAAGCTTTCTTT. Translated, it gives CASSLGTEAFF.

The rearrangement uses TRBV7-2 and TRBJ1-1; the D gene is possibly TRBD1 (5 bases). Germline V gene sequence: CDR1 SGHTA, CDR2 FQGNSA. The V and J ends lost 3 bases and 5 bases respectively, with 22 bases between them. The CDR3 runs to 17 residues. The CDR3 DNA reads TGTGCCAGCAGCTTTAGCCCAGCCGGACGGGGGAGAACTGAAGCTTTCTTT. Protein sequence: CASSFSPAGRGRTEAFF.

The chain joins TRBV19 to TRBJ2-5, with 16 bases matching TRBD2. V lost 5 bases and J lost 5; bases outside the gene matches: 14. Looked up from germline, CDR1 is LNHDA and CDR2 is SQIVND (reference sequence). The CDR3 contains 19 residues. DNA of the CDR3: TGTGCCAGTAGTTCGCCGGGACTAGCGGGAGGGTCCGGGATGGAGACCCAGTACTTC. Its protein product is CASSSPGLAGGSGMETQYF.

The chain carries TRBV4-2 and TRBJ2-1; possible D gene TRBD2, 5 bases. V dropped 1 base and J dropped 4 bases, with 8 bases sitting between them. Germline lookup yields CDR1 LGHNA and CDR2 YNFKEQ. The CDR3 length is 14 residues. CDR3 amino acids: CASSQVGEYNEQFF. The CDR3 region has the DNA TGTGCCAGCAGCCAAGTTGGGGAGTACAATGAGCAGTTCTTC.

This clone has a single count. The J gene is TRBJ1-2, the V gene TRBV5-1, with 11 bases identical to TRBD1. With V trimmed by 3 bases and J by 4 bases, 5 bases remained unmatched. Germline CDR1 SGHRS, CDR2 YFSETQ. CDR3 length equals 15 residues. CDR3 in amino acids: CASSSTGTGGYGYTF. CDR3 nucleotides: TGCGCCAGCAGCTCCACCGGGACAGGGGGCTATGGCTACACCTTC.

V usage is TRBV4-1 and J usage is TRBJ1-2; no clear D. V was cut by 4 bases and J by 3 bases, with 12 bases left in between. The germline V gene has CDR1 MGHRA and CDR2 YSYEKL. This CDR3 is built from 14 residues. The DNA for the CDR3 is TGCGCCAGCAGCCCGCAGAGACGGGACTATGGCTACACCTTC. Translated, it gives CASSPQRRDYGYTF.

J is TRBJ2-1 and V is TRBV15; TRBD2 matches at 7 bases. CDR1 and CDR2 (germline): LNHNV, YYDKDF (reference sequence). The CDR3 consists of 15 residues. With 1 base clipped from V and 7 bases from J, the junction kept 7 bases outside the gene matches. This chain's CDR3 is CATSRVREAWNEQFF. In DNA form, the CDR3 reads TGTGCCACCAGCAGAGTCCGGGAGGCGTGGAATGAGCAGTTCTTC.

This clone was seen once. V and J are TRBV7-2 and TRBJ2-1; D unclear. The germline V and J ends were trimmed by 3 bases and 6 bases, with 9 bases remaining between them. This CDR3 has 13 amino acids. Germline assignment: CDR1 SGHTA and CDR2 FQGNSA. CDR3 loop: CASSLPPANEQFF. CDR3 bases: TGTGCCAGCAGCTTGCCGCCCGCCAATGAGCAGTTCTTC.

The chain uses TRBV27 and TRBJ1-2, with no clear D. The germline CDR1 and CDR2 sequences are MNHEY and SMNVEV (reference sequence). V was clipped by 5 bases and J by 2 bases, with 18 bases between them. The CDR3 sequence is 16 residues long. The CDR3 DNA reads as TGTGCCAGCAGTGCCATGCTGGGCGCTAAGAACTATGGCTACACCTTC. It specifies CASSAMLGAKNYGYTF.

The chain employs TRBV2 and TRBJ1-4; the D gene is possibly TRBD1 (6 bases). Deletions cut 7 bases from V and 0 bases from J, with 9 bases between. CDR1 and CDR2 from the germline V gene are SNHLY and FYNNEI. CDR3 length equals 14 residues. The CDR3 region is CASTGQTTNEKLFF. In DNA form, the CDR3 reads TGTGCCAGCACTGGACAGACAACTAATGAAAAACTGTTTTTT.

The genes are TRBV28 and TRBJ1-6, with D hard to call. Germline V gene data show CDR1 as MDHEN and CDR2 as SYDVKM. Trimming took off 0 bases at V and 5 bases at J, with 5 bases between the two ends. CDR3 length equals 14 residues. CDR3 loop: CASSLWENNSPLHF. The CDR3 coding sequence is TGTGCCAGCAGTTTATGGGAGAATAATTCACCCCTCCACTTT.

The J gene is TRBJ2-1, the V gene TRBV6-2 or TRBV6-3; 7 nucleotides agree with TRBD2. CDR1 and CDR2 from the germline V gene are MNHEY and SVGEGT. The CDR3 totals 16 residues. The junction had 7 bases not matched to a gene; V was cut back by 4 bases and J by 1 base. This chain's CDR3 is CASSFLAEGSYNEQFF. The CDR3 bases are TGTGCCAGCAGTTTTCTAGCGGAAGGTTCCTACAATGAGCAGTTCTTC.

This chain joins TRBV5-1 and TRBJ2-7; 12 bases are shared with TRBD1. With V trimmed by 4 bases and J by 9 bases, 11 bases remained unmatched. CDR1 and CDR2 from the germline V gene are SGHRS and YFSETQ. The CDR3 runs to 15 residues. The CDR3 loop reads CASSLSGTGGSVQYF. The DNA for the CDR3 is TGCGCCAGCAGCCTGTCCGGGACAGGGGGCTCCGTGCAGTACTTC.

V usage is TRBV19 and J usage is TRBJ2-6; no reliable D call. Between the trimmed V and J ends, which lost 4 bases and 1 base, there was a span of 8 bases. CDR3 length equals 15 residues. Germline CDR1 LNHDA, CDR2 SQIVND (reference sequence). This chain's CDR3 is CASSTGLSGANVLTF. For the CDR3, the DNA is TGTGCCAGTAGTACCGGGTTGTCTGGGGCCAACGTCCTGACTTTC.

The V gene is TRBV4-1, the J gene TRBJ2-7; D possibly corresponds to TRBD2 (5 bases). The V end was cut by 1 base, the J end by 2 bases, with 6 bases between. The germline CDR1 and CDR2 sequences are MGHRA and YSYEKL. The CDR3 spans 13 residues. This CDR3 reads CASSQGETYEQYF. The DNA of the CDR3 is TGCGCCAGCAGCCAAGGGGAGACCTACGAGCAGTACTTC.

CDR3 nucleotides: TGTGCCAGCAGCCAAGTCTCCGGGACTAGCCAAGGTACGCAGTATTTT. This translates into CASSQVSGTSQGTQYF. V usage is TRBV4-2 and J usage is TRBJ2-3; TRBD2 matches at 9 bases. The CDR3 spans 16 residues. The germline gives CDR1 LGHNA, CDR2 YNFKEQ. Trimming took 1 base from V and 8 from J; bases not matched to a gene: 10.

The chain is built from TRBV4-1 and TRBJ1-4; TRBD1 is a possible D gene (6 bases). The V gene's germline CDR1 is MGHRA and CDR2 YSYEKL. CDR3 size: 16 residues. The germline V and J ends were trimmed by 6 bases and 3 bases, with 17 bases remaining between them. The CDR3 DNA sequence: TGCGCCAGCAGTAAAGGGCAGGGGTATCCTAATGAAAAACTGTTTTTT. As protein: CASSKGQGYPNEKLFF.

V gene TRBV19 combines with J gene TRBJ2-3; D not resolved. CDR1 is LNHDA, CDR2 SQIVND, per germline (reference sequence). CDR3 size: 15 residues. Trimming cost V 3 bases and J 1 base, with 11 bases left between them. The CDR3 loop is CASSMSQSGTDTQYF. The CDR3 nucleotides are TGTGCCAGTAGTATGAGTCAGAGCGGCACAGATACGCAGTATTTT.

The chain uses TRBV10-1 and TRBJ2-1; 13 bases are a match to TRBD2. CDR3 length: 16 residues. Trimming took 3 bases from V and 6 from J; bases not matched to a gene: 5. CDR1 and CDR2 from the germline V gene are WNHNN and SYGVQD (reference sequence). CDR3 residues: CASSDGTSGTPNEQFF. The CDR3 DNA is TGCGCCAGCAGTGACGGGACTAGCGGGACCCCCAATGAGCAGTTCTTC.

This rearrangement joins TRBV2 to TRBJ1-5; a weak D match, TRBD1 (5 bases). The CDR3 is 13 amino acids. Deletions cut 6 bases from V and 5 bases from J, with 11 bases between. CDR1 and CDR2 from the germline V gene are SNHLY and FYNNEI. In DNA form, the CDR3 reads TGTGCCAGCAGCCGGGGCCTTCATCAGCCCCAGCATTTT. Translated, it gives CASSRGLHQPQHF.